Each of the 17 T cell receptor beta chains below was sequenced from the same sample in a study of blood T cells in healthy people across ages. With a J-beta primer mix and a sample-barcoded 5' primer, a second PCR ran roughly 7 to 11 cycles. TCRdb independently ran MiXCR on the 5' RACE reads; one entry per CDR3 protein. Of hundreds of thousands of distinct CDR3 sequences in the sample, over 40% were seen once. The sequencing input was blood. These TCRs come from a man older than 75 in good health.

The chain employs TRBV20-1 and TRBJ1-5; TRBD1 matches 7 bases. Germline V gene data show CDR1 as DFQATT and CDR2 as SNEGSKA (reference sequence). The V gene end was trimmed by 2 bases and the J gene end by 3 bases; junction bases not matched to a gene: 7. The CDR3 spans 15 residues. DNA for the CDR3: TGCAGTGCTAGAAGCCGAGGACAGGTCAATCAGCCCCAGCATTTT. This gives the protein CSARSRGQVNQPQHF.

The CDR3 reads CASSPGTGRRSTDTQYF. DNA of the CDR3: TGTGCCAGCAGCCCCGGGACAGGGAGACGTTCCACAGATACGCAGTATTTT. The V gene is TRBV12-3 or TRBV12-4, the J gene TRBJ2-3, with 9 bases lining up with TRBD1. V dropped 6 bases and J dropped 2; count of bases not matched to a gene: 12. This CDR3 has 17 residues.

This clonotype was counted a few times. The chain uses TRBV6-2 or TRBV6-3 and TRBJ1-1; no clear D gene. The CDR3 loop spans 14 amino acids. V gave up 5 bases and J gave up 1 base, with 11 bases separating them. The V gene's germline CDR1 is MNHEY and CDR2 SVGEGT. The CDR3 bases are TGTGCCAGCAGTCCGGGTAGACGGAACACTGAAGCTTTCTTT. Amino acid sequence: CASSPGRRNTEAFF.

The V and J genes are TRBV12-3 or TRBV12-4 and TRBJ2-3; the match to TRBD1 covers 7 bases. The V segment lost 5 bases and the J segment 3 bases; nucleotides outside the gene matches: 8. The CDR3 runs 15 residues. CDR3 nucleotides: TGTGCCAGCAGTCATCAGACAGGGCGAACAGATACGCAGTATTTT. Protein product: CASSHQTGRTDTQYF.

A few counts support this clonotype. The gene calls are TRBV12-3 or TRBV12-4 and TRBJ2-7; D remains unclear. The CDR3 loop spans 12 amino acids. V shed 2 bases and J shed 7 bases, with 9 bases lying between them. As DNA, the CDR3 is TGTGCCAGCAGTTTACGGGCAAGGGAGCAGTACTTC. The encoded protein is CASSLRAREQYF.

This clonotype appeared a few times. The rearrangement uses TRBV27 and TRBJ2-5; 12 bases fit TRBD2. This CDR3 comprises 15 residues. Germline V lookup: CDR1 MNHEY, CDR2 SMNVEV (reference sequence). The V segment lost 5 bases and the J segment 4 bases; nucleotides outside the gene matches: 5. CDR3 residues: CASSPLAGGTETQYF. CDR3 sequence (DNA): TGTGCCAGCAGTCCACTAGCGGGAGGCACAGAGACCCAGTACTTC.

The chain uses TRBV3-1 and TRBJ2-3, with 7 bases that match TRBD2. CDR3 length: 15 amino acids. Germline V gene lookup returns CDR1 LGHDT and CDR2 YNNKEL (reference sequence). The J segment lost 1 base and the V segment lost 2 bases, leaving 3 bases of the junction unmatched. CDR3 sequence reads: CASSQTSVRTDTQYF. The CDR3 DNA follows: TGTGCCAGCAGCCAAACTAGCGTCCGCACAGATACGCAGTATTTT.

This chain links TRBV7-9 with TRBJ2-1; 9 bases agree with TRBD1. Germline CDR1 and CDR2: SEHNR and FQNEAQ (reference sequence). The CDR3 loop spans 14 amino acids. V lost 5 bases and J lost 4; bases outside the gene matches: 3. CDR3 loop: CASSVGQGYNEQFF. CDR3 bases: TGTGCCAGCAGCGTTGGACAGGGGTACAATGAGCAGTTCTTC. The whole variable domain, filled in from reference TRBV7-9 and TRBJ2-1, reads DTGVSQNPRHKITKRGQNVTFRCDPISEHNRLYWYRQTLGQGPEFLTYFQNEAQLEKSRLLSDRFSAERPKGSFSTLEIQRTEQGDSAMYLCASSVGQGYNEQFFGPGTRLTVL.

The J gene is TRBJ2-5, the V gene TRBV28; D gene unclear. Germline CDR1 reads MDHEN; CDR2 reads SYDVKM. V dropped 3 bases and J dropped 1 base, with 6 bases sitting between them. The CDR3 has 13 amino acids. This CDR3 is CASSFWVQETQYF. The CDR3 bases are TGTGCCAGCAGTTTCTGGGTCCAAGAGACCCAGTACTTC.

There are a few counts of this clonotype. The chain has TRBV28 and TRBJ2-1; 10 nucleotides match TRBD1. CDR1 is MDHEN and CDR2 is SYDVKM in the germline V gene. The CDR3 has 16 residues. Trimming removed 1 base from V and 6 bases from J; junction bases left unmatched: 6. The CDR3 bases are TGTGCCAGCAGTTTATCGGGACAGGGGAGGAGCAATGAGCAGTTCTTC. Its protein is CASSLSGQGRSNEQFF.

This clonotype was counted between two and nine times. The rearrangement joins TRBV7-2 to TRBJ2-1, with TRBD1 identical over 9 bases. Trimming cost V 5 bases and J 12 bases; bases outside gene matches: 11. Germline V gene data show CDR1 as SGHTA and CDR2 as FQGNSA. The CDR3 extends over 14 amino acids. The CDR3: CASSRPGQGYSQFF. CDR3 sequence (DNA): TGTGCCAGCAGCCGACCGGGACAGGGTTACTCGCAGTTCTTC.

The chain combines TRBV10-2 with TRBJ1-3, with D perhaps matching TRBD1 (6 bases). In germline, CDR1 is WSHSY, CDR2 SAAADI. The CDR3 spans 14 residues. V lost 6 bases and J lost 3, with 12 bases in between. The CDR3 loop is CASSRGLDGNTIYF. The CDR3 nucleotides read TGCGCCAGCAGCAGGGGTCTAGATGGAAACACCATATATTTT.

This clonotype showed up many times. The genes are TRBV4-2 and TRBJ2-7; 7 nucleotides align to TRBD2. The CDR3 runs 15 residues. CDR1 is LGHNA and CDR2 is YNFKEQ in the germline V gene. Trimming at V came to 2 bases and at J to 6 bases, leaving 10 bases not matched to a gene. The CDR3 reads CASSQTGGPPSEQYF. The CDR3 region has the DNA TGTGCCAGCAGCCAAACGGGAGGCCCCCCGTCCGAGCAGTACTTC.

DNA of the CDR3: TGTGCCATCAGTGAACAGTATAATTCACCCCTCCACTTT. Its protein product is CAISEQYNSPLHF. The genes are TRBV10-3 and TRBJ1-6; no clear D gene. The germline CDR1 and CDR2 sequences are ENHRY and SYGVKD. Trimming removed 3 bases from V and 4 bases from J, with 4 bases in between. The CDR3 runs to 13 residues.

The chain combines TRBV27 with TRBJ2-3; a possible D gene is TRBD1 (5 bases). The CDR3 loop spans 13 amino acids. The V gene's germline CDR1 is MNHEY and CDR2 SMNVEV (reference sequence). Trimming removed 6 bases from V and 6 bases from J, with 13 bases in between. The CDR3 region is CASRAGKGDTQYF. The CDR3 DNA is TGTGCCAGCAGAGCAGGGAAGGGGGATACGCAGTATTTT.

There are many counts of this clonotype. The V call is TRBV28, the J call TRBJ2-3; TRBD1 aligns across 8 bases. The V gene end was trimmed by 4 bases and the J gene end by 4 bases; junction bases not matched to a gene: 7. The CDR3 is made up of 15 amino acids. Germline CDR1 MDHEN, CDR2 SYDVKM. As DNA, the CDR3 is TGTGCCAGCAGTTCGACAGGGGTGAGAGCAGATACGCAGTATTTT. As protein: CASSSTGVRADTQYF.

V usage is TRBV7-9 and J usage is TRBJ2-1; 10 bases align to TRBD2. CDR1 and CDR2 (germline): SEHNR, FQNEAQ (reference sequence). The CDR3 extends over 18 amino acids. Trimming cost V 5 bases and J 8 bases; bases outside gene matches: 18. CDR3 DNA: TGTGCCAGCAGCCCTGGTGGGGCTAGCGGGGGATCCGGGGATGAGCAGTTCTTC. Its translation is CASSPGGASGGSGDEQFF.